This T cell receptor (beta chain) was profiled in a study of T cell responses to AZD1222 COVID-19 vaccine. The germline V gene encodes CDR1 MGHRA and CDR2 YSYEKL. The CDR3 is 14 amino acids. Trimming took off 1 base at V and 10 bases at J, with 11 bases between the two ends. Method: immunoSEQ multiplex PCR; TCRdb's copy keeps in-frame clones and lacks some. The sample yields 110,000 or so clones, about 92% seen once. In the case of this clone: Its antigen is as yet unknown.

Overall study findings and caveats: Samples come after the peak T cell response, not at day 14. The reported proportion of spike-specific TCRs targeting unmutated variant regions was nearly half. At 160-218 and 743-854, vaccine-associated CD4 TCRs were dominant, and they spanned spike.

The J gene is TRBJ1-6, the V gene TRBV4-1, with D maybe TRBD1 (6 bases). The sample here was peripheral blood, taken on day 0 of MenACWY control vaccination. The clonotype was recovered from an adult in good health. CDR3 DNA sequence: TGCGCCAGCAGCCAAGCAGGGGCAGGATCACCCCTCCACTTT. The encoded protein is CASSQAGAGSPLHF.